This paragraph reports one T cell receptor beta chain. Antigen unknown. This record belongs to a study of cytomegalovirus exposure and HLA in healthy donors. Findings of the study overall: As was reported, the classifier diagnosed cytomegalovirus status with high specificity and sensitivity.

This CDR3 spans 15 amino acids. Germline V lookup: CDR1 SGHNT, CDR2 YYREEE (reference sequence). Trimming stripped 0 bases from V and 2 bases from J, with 11 bases between. Measured with immunoSEQ multiplex PCR; TCRdb has only the in-frame clones, and not every one. The data contain under 85,000 clones, nearly 95% of them singletons. The chain uses TRBV5-4 and TRBJ1-2, with a weak D call TRBD1 (5 bases). This clonotype was obtained from a man younger than 30 in good health and CMV-seropositive. Sample: PBMCs. The CDR3 protein is CASSLGDSVNYGYTF. CDR3 sequence (DNA): TGTGCCAGCAGCTTGGGCGACAGTGTAAACTATGGCTACACCTTC.